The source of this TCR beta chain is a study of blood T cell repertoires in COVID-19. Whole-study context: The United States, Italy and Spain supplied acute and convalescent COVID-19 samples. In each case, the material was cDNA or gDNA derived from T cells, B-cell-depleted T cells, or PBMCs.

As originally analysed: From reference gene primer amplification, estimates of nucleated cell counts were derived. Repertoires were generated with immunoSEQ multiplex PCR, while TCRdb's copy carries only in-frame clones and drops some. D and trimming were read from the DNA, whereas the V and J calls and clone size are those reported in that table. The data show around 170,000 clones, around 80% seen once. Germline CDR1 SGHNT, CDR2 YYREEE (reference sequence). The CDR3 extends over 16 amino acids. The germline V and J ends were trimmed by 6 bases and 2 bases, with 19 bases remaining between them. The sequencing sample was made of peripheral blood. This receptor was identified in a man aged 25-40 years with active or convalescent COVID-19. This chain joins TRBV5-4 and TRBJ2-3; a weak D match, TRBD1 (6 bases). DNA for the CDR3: TGTGCCAGCACCGCCAGGGGCCTAGAGACCACAGATACGCAGTATTTT. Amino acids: CASTARGLETTDTQYF.